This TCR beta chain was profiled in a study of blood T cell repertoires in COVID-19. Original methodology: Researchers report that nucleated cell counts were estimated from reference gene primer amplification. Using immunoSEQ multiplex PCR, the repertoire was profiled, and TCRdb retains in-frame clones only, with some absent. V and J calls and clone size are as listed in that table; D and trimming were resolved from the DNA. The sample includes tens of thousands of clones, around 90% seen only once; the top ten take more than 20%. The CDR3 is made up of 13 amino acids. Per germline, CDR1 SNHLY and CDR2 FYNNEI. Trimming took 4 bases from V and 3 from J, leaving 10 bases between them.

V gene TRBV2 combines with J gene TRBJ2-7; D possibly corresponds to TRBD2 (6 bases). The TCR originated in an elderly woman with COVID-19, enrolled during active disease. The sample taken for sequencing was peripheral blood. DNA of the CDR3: TGTGCCAGCAGTGGCTCGGGAGTCTACGAGCAGTACTTC. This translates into CASSGSGVYEQYF.